A selection of T cell receptor beta chains follows, all from one sample in a study of radiotherapy plus CTLA-4 blockade in lung cancer. Profiled with immunoSEQ multiplex PCR; TCRdb holds only in-frame clones, not every one. The data hold roughly 24,000 clones, with 77% observed a single time. Specimen: peripheral blood, collected from a patient treated with radiotherapy plus ipilimumab. Receptors were obtained from a human donor with non-small cell lung cancer that progressed on radiotherapy plus ipilimumab. CDR3s include the opening cysteine and the closing phenylalanine or tryptophan. The D gene is left open where the match is weak. Clone sizes are given selectively: once, few, many, or a class where the clone is expanded.

J gene,CDR3 length,D gene,clone size,V gene,CDR3 DNA,CDR3 protein
TRBJ1-5,15,.,.,TRBV4-3,TGCGCCAGCAGCGCCTCAGCTTATAGCAATCAGCCCCAGCATTTT,CASSASAYSNQPQHF
TRBJ2-7,15,TRBD1,.,TRBV28,TGTGCCAGCAGTTCGGACAGGAGAGTACGCTACGAGCAGTACTTC,CASSSDRRVRYEQYF
TRBJ2-1,15,.,.,TRBV19,TGTGCCAGTTCCCTAAGCCGTAGCTCCTACAATGAGCAGTTCTTC,CASSLSRSSYNEQFF
TRBJ2-2,15,.,.,TRBV5-1,TGCGCCAGCAGCTTGCCCAAAGCCTTGTCCGGGGAGCTGTTTTTT,CASSLPKALSGELFF
TRBJ2-2,14,.,.,TRBV19,TGTGCCAGTAGTATAGATTTAAGGGCCGGGGAGCTGTTTTTT,CASSIDLRAGELFF
TRBJ1-1,14,.,.,TRBV2,TGTGCCAGCAGTGCAAGGATGATGAACACTGAAGCTTTCTTT,CASSARMMNTEAFF
TRBJ2-2,15,.,.,TRBV7-2,TGTGCCAGCAGCTTAGACAGTTGGGACACCGGGGAGCTGTTTTTT,CASSLDSWDTGELFF
TRBJ2-7,14,TRBD1,once,TRBV5-1,TGCGCCAGCAGCTTGGGACAGGGTAGTGGGGAGCAGTACTTC,CASSLGQGSGEQYF
TRBJ1-5,14,.,.,TRBV28,TGTGCCAGCAGTTTGTGGGGGAACAATCAGCCCCAGCATTTT,CASSLWGNNQPQHF
TRBJ1-3,14,.,.,TRBV6-5,TGTGCCAGCAAGGTTTCGGCAGGGGGAAACACCATATATTTT,CASKVSAGGNTIYF
TRBJ1-1,14,.,.,TRBV27,TGTGCCAGCAGTTTAGGGTCTCACAACACTGAAGCTTTCTTT,CASSLGSHNTEAFF
TRBJ2-4,14,.,.,TRBV5-4,TGTGCCAGCAGCTTGGCCGGGGATTGGGGCATTCAGTACTTC,CASSLAGDWGIQYF
TRBJ1-1,11,.,.,TRBV20-1,TGCAGTGTTGGGGGTTATACCCCTCCTCCTTTT,CSVGGYTPPPF
TRBJ1-6,16,.,once,TRBV18,TGTGCCAGCTCACCACCGATGAACAGGGCCAATTCACCCCTCCACTTT,CASSPPMNRANSPLHF
TRBJ1-1,17,TRBD1,.,TRBV11-2,TGTGCCAGCAGTTTCTATCCCGGGACAGGCGAGGGGACTGAAGCTTTCTTT,CASSFYPGTGEGTEAFF
TRBJ2-5,15,.,.,TRBV15,TGTGCCACCAGCACTTTACAGGGGAGGCCAGAGACCCAGTACTTC,CATSTLQGRPETQYF
TRBJ1-5,13,TRBD1,.,TRBV29-1,TGCAGCGTCCGACAGGGGGCTAATCAGCCCCAGCATTTT,CSVRQGANQPQHF
TRBJ1-2,17,.,.,TRBV11-3,TGTGCCAGCAGCCAACTTACCTCGGCCCCGGGGGACTATGGCTACACCTTC,CASSQLTSAPGDYGYTF
TRBJ2-1,16,TRBD1,.,TRBV2,TGTGCCAGCAGTGAGACCGGGACAGGGTTCTACAATGAGCAGTTCTTC,CASSETGTGFYNEQFF
TRBJ1-5,15,.,.,TRBV19,TGTGCCAGTAGTATGTTTGGGGGTAGCAATCAGCCCCAGCATTTT,CASSMFGGSNQPQHF
TRBJ1-3,16,.,.,TRBV15,TGTGCCACCAGCAGAGATTTGGAGGTCTCTGGAAACACCATATATTTT,CATSRDLEVSGNTIYF
TRBJ2-1,14,.,.,TRBV9,TGTGCCAGCAGCGTAGACGGAGATTATAATGAGCAGTTCTTC,CASSVDGDYNEQFF
TRBJ1-1,14,.,.,TRBV9,TGTGCCAGCAGCGTAGGGCAGAGTCGGACTGAAGCTTTCTTT,CASSVGQSRTEAFF
TRBJ1-1,13,.,.,TRBV6-5,TGTGCCAGCAGCCCCGGGGGAGGCACTGAAGCTTTCTTT,CASSPGGGTEAFF
TRBJ2-3,14,.,.,TRBV7-9,TGTGCCAGCAGCCCTAAGGTCGAGGAAGATACGCAGTATTTT,CASSPKVEEDTQYF
TRBJ2-1,14,.,once,TRBV2,TGTGCCAGCAGTGAAAGTCGGGGAGGCAATGAGCAGTTCTTC,CASSESRGGNEQFF
TRBJ1-2,14,TRBD1,.,TRBV28,TGTGCCAGCAGTCCACGGACAGGCCCTTATGGCTACACCTTC,CASSPRTGPYGYTF
TRBJ1-2,17,TRBD1,.,TRBV4-2,TGTGCCAGCAGTCAAGCTGACAGGGGAGGAGGGAGCTATGGCTACACCTTC,CASSQADRGGGSYGYTF
TRBJ2-7,15,.,.,TRBV18,TGTGCCAGCTCACCGCGGGATACCGAAGACTACGAGCAGTACTTC,CASSPRDTEDYEQYF
TRBJ1-5,14,TRBD1,.,TRBV2,TGTGCCAGCAGTGACGGCAGGGGGCACCAGCCCCAGCATTTT,CASSDGRGHQPQHF
TRBJ2-1,16,.,.,TRBV5-6,TGTGCCAGCATCGGGATTCCAGGGTCTACGTACGATGAGCAGTTCTTC,CASIGIPGSTYDEQFF
TRBJ2-7,16,TRBD2,.,TRBV9,TGTGCCAGCAGCGTAGATGGGGGGGTAAGTGGCTACGAGCAGTACTTC,CASSVDGGVSGYEQYF
TRBJ2-7,17,TRBD1,.,TRBV27,TGTGCCAGCAGTTTAGGCTGGGGACAGGGGGGATTTTACGAGCAGTACTTC,CASSLGWGQGGFYEQYF
TRBJ2-2,20,TRBD1,.,TRBV4-1,TGCGCCAGCAGCCATTTGGCCCCTCCAATAGGGACAGCGAACACCGGGGAGCTGTTTTTT,CASSHLAPPIGTANTGELFF
TRBJ2-7,14,TRBD2,.,TRBV2,TGTGCCAGCAGTGAAGGAGCGGGATCCTACGAGCAGTACTTC,CASSEGAGSYEQYF
TRBJ2-2,15,TRBD1,.,TRBV7-2,TGTGCCAGCAGCCCCACGACAGGGGGCGGCGGGGAGCTGTTTTTT,CASSPTTGGGGELFF
TRBJ1-3,16,.,.,TRBV6-1,TGTGCCAGCAGTGAGTGGGGACAAAACTCTGGAAACACCATATATTTT,CASSEWGQNSGNTIYF
TRBJ2-3,17,TRBD2,.,TRBV5-4,TGTGCCAGCAGCTCCGAGGGAGGGATTAGCGGCACAGATACGCAGTATTTT,CASSSEGGISGTDTQYF
TRBJ2-1,16,TRBD2,.,TRBV28,TGTGCCAGCAGTTCCTCCTCGGGGGGGGGCTACAATGAGCAGTTCTTC,CASSSSSGGGYNEQFF
TRBJ2-2,14,.,few,TRBV6-6,TGTGCCAGCAGTTTAGGGTTGGGCACCGGGGAGCTGTTTTTT,CASSLGLGTGELFF
TRBJ1-2,17,.,.,TRBV28,TGTGCCAGCAGCCTAAATTTCGCAATGACAGGCCTGAGAGGCTACACCTTC,CASSLNFAMTGLRGYTF
TRBJ1-2,14,.,.,TRBV11-2,TGTGCCAGCAGCTTAAGGCACATCAACTATGGCTACACCTTC,CASSLRHINYGYTF